What follows are 21 T cell receptor beta chains derived from one specimen sequenced in a study of OX40 agonist ivuxolimab in advanced cancers. The library was produced with the immunoSEQ multiplex PCR assay. TCRdb carries this immuneACCESS record with in-frame sequences only. Its versions omit some clonotypes, under half of them owing to an unresolved V gene in the studies checked, with the rest unexplained. The sample has roughly 100,000 clones on record, about 96% of them singletons. Of the sample, 2% to 2.5% is held by the ten largest clones. Sequenced here: CD4+ or CD8+ T cells sorted from blood, sampled in a trial of the OX40 agonist ivuxolimab. All receptors come from an adult with an advanced solid tumor such as melanoma, head and neck, liver or kidney cancer.

For the CDR3, the DNA is TGTGCCAGCAGCAGCAGGGATTACGAGCAGTACTTC. Its protein is CASSSRDYEQYF. The rearrangement uses TRBV7-3 and TRBJ2-7; D possibly corresponds to TRBD1 (5 bases). Germline CDR1 and CDR2: SGHTA and FQGTGA. V was trimmed by 5 bases and J by 4 bases, leaving 9 bases between them. The CDR3 length is 12 residues.

This clone appeared a single time. The chain carries TRBV7-2 and TRBJ2-7, with 9 nucleotides matching TRBD2. The CDR3 has 13 residues. Germline V CDR1 and CDR2: SGHTA, FQGNSA. With V trimmed by 5 bases and J by 6 bases, 5 bases remained unmatched. CDR3 region: CASSAGLALEQYF. As DNA, the CDR3 is TGTGCCAGCAGCGCGGGACTAGCTCTCGAGCAGTACTTC.

V gene TRBV7-9 combines with J gene TRBJ2-3; 7 bases are a match to TRBD2. The CDR3 covers 19 residues. CDR1 is SEHNR, CDR2 FQNEAQ, per germline (reference sequence). Trimming took 5 bases from V and 5 from J; bases not matched to a gene: 22. CDR3 sequence reads: CASSPRQPQRDRLGDTQYF. CDR3 coding DNA: TGTGCCAGCAGCCCTCGACAGCCTCAGCGGGACCGGTTGGGAGATACGCAGTATTTT.

With regard to this clone: Sequence at one end of the junction differs from germline and may be a read error. The chain is built from TRBV2 and TRBJ2-3, with TRBD1 as a possible D gene (6 bases). The CDR3 length is 13 residues. The V gene's germline CDR1 is SNHLY and CDR2 FYNNEI. In nucleotides, the CDR3 is TGTGCCAGCATTGAACAGGGTAGAGATACGCAGTATTTT. It translates to CASIEQGRDTQYF.

V gene TRBV4-1 combines with J gene TRBJ2-7; D is unresolved. Germline V lookup: CDR1 MGHRA, CDR2 YSYEKL. Trimming cost V 4 bases and J 3 bases, with 10 bases left between them. The CDR3 has 13 amino acids. CDR3 region: CASSLTLGYEQYF. The CDR3 DNA follows: TGCGCCAGCAGCCTGACGTTGGGCTACGAGCAGTACTTC.

The rearrangement joins TRBV9 to TRBJ2-1; D is undetermined. V lost 3 bases, J lost 1 base, and 14 bases lay in between. Germline loops: CDR1 SGDLS, CDR2 YYNGEE. This CDR3 has 16 residues. The CDR3 protein is CASSASNSLSYNEQFF. In DNA, the CDR3 is TGTGCCAGCAGCGCGTCGAACTCCCTATCCTACAATGAGCAGTTCTTC.

The chain links TRBV6-5 to TRBJ1-2, with D possibly matching TRBD1 (5 bases). Germline V lookup: CDR1 MNHEY, CDR2 SVGAGI. This CDR3 is built from 13 residues. The V and J ends lost 0 bases and 7 bases respectively, with 9 bases between them. CDR3 sequence (DNA): TGTGCCAGCAGTTACTCGACAGAAAGTGGCTACACCTTC. Its translation: CASSYSTESGYTF.

The chain couples TRBV7-9 to TRBJ2-5; 7 nucleotides align to TRBD1. This CDR3 has 15 residues. Germline V gives CDR1 SEHNR, CDR2 FQNEAQ (reference sequence). J lost 4 bases, V lost 4 bases, and 9 bases had no gene match. The CDR3 DNA reads as TGTGCCAGCAGCTATACAGGGGACCCCCGAGAGACCCAGTACTTC. Protein product: CASSYTGDPRETQYF.

The rearrangement uses TRBV28 and TRBJ1-1; D uncertain. CDR1 is MDHEN and CDR2 is SYDVKM in the germline V gene. V shed 5 bases and J shed 5 bases, with 12 bases lying between them. The CDR3 runs 13 residues. CDR3 coding DNA: TGTGCCAGCAGTCTAGAGTTTGGTACTGAAGCTTTCTTT. Its protein product is CASSLEFGTEAFF.

The CDR3 coding sequence is TGTGCCAGCAGTCGTAATAGCGGGAGCTCCGAGCAGTACTTC. Translated: CASSRNSGSSEQYF. V is TRBV27 and J is TRBJ2-7; the match to TRBD2 covers 9 bases. Looked up from germline, CDR1 is MNHEY and CDR2 is SMNVEV (reference sequence). J lost 6 bases, V lost 5 bases, and 8 bases had no gene match. The CDR3 covers 14 residues.

This clone has only one observation. V and J are TRBV5-1 and TRBJ2-3; 11 positions agree with TRBD2. V trimming: 0 bases; J trimming: 9 bases; junction bases outside the gene matches: 6. In germline, CDR1 is SGHRS, CDR2 YFSETQ. The CDR3 runs 15 residues. The CDR3 spells CASSLATSGSETQYF. In nucleotides, the CDR3 is TGCGCCAGCAGCTTGGCAACTAGCGGGAGTGAAACGCAGTATTTT.

The chain carries TRBV7-8 and TRBJ2-5, with D possibly matching TRBD2 (6 bases). Trimming left V 7 bases short and J 1 base short, with 19 bases between. Germline CDR1 is SGHVS and CDR2 is FQNEAQ. The CDR3 is 16 amino acids. CDR3 in DNA: TGTGCCAGCATCCATGGGACTCCGAAACCCCAAGAGACCCAGTACTTC. This codes for CASIHGTPKPQETQYF.

CDR3 sequence reads: CASSLNGGRADTQYF. The DNA for the CDR3 is TGTGCCAGCAGCTTAAACGGGGGGCGCGCAGATACGCAGTATTTT. The J gene is TRBJ2-3, the V gene TRBV7-3, with a possible D match to TRBD2 (7 bases). The germline gives CDR1 SGHTA, CDR2 FQGTGA. The CDR3 totals 15 residues. Trimming shortened V by 1 base and J by 4 bases, and 12 bases separated the two germline ends.

V is TRBV11-2 and J is TRBJ2-2, with unresolved D. This CDR3 has 18 amino acids. Per germline, CDR1 SGHAT and CDR2 FQNNGV. Trimming left V 4 bases short and J 7 bases short, with 25 bases between. The CDR3 loop is CASSSALGGPEVGGELFF. The DNA of the CDR3 is TGTGCCAGCAGCTCCGCCTTAGGCGGACCCGAGGTTGGCGGGGAGCTGTTTTTT.

The gene calls are TRBV6-6 and TRBJ1-4; TRBD1 might be the D (5 bases). Germline V gene data show CDR1 as MNHNY and CDR2 as SVGAGI (reference sequence). V shed 0 bases and J shed 8 bases, with 13 bases lying between them. This CDR3 is built from 15 residues. CDR3 bases: TGTGCCAGCAGTTACTCGGGGGGTTGGAAAGAAAAACTGTTTTTT. As protein: CASSYSGGWKEKLFF.

J is TRBJ2-1 and V is TRBV28; no clear D. The CDR3 has 14 residues. V was trimmed by 2 bases and J by 7 bases, leaving 12 bases between them. CDR1 and CDR2 from the germline V gene are MDHEN and SYDVKM. The CDR3 DNA is TGTGCCAGCAGTTTAGAAACCCCGGGTAATGAGCAGTTCTTC. The encoded protein is CASSLETPGNEQFF.

This clone was detected only once. This sequence joins TRBV7-9 and TRBJ2-7; 10 bases map to TRBD2. This CDR3 is 15 amino acids long. J was trimmed by 0 bases and V by 5 bases; bases with no gene match: 4. Germline-derived CDR1 and CDR2 are SEHNR and FQNEAQ (reference sequence). CDR3 in DNA: TGTGCCAGCAGCGAGGGACTAGCGCTCTCCTACGAGCAGTACTTC. Translating it yields CASSEGLALSYEQYF.

The CDR3 region has the DNA TGTGCCAGCAGCTTGAGGGGGTCCGAGACCCAGTACTTC. As protein: CASSLRGSETQYF. This rearrangement joins TRBV7-9 to TRBJ2-5; TRBD1 is a possible D gene (6 bases). Between the trimmed V and J ends, which lost 3 bases and 5 bases, there was a span of 10 bases. Looked up from germline, CDR1 is SEHNR and CDR2 is FQNEAQ (reference sequence). The CDR3 spans 13 residues.

The V call is TRBV28, the J call TRBJ2-7; 8 bases fit TRBD1. CDR3 size: 17 residues. Germline V gene data show CDR1 as MDHEN and CDR2 as SYDVKM. J lost 7 bases, V lost 4 bases, and 18 bases had no gene match. CDR3 bases: TGTGCCAGCAGTTCTATCCCCGGGACAGGTGGTATTGGTGAGCAGTACTTC. Amino acids: CASSSIPGTGGIGEQYF. The whole variable domain, remainder taken from reference TRBV28 and TRBJ2-7, is DVKVTQSSRYLVKRTGEKVFLECVQDMDHENMFWYRQDPGLGLRLIYFSYDVKMKEKGDIPEGYSVSREKKERFSLILESASTNQTSMYLCASSSIPGTGGIGEQYFGPGTRLTVT.

The rearrangement uses TRBV9 and TRBJ2-1; 12 positions agree with TRBD2. Germline assignment: CDR1 SGDLS and CDR2 YYNGEE. The CDR3 spans 16 residues. The V gene end was trimmed by 4 bases and the J gene end by 3 bases; junction bases not matched to a gene: 5. DNA for the CDR3: TGTGCCAGCAGCCCTAGCGGGAGGGATTTCTACAATGAGCAGTTCTTC. This encodes CASSPSGRDFYNEQFF.

The rearrangement links TRBV10-3 to TRBJ1-4; no definite D call. V lost 4 bases, J lost 1 base, and 10 bases lay in between. The CDR3 has 15 amino acids. In germline, CDR1 is ENHRY, CDR2 SYGVKD. In nucleotides, the CDR3 is TGTGCCATCAGTGCTGGGGAGGGAACTAATGAAAAACTGTTTTTT. This translates into CAISAGEGTNEKLFF.